The 12 T cell receptor beta chains below were found in one sample sequenced in a study of CXCR3-negative and CXCR3-positive naive CD8 T cells (dated by TCRdb to the late 2010s). Sequenced using a NextSeq 550. The Human TCR Profiling Kit (MiLaboratory) was used to make UMI-labeled 5' RACE TRB cDNA libraries. The reads, reprocessed by TCRdb, yield one row per CDR3 protein sequence and no DNA. The sample table includes roughly 7,200 distinct CDR3 sequences. The biggest ten clones account for over 1.3% of the sample. Sequencing was performed on naive CXCR3- CD8+ T cells from blood. The cell subset or site label of this sample denotes: CD45RO-CCR7+CD27+CD95- naive CD8+ T cells lacking CXCR3 (TNR3-). These receptors all stem from a human donor in good health. Some clones in this sample may be carry-over from other donors' samples.

This clonotype ranks as medium-sized in terms of frequency. The rearrangement links TRBV28 to TRBJ2-1. Germline V gives CDR1 MDHEN, CDR2 SYDVKM. The CDR3 spans 17 residues. CDR3: CASSLNGVYLSYNEQFF.

In terms of frequency, this clonotype is medium-sized. V is TRBV5-1 and J is TRBJ2-1. CDR3 length: 15 amino acids. Germline V gene data show CDR1 as SGHRS and CDR2 as YFSETQ. The CDR3 spells CASSSELSSYNEQFF.

This clonotype is called medium-sized based on its frequency. The chain is built from TRBV2 and TRBJ2-3. CDR1 and CDR2 (germline): SNHLY, FYNNEI. CDR3 size: 11 residues. The CDR3 spells CASSLPDTQYF.

J is TRBJ2-3 and V is TRBV11-2. The CDR3 runs 15 residues. Germline CDR1 and CDR2: SGHAT and FQNNGV. CDR3 amino acids: CASSPLDPTTDTQYF. Complete variable domain (other parts from reference TRBV11-2 and TRBJ2-3): EAGVAQSPRYKIIEKRQSVAFWCNPISGHATLYWYQQILGQGPKLLIQFQNNGVVDDSQLPKDRFSAERLKGVDSTLKIQPAKLEDSAVYLCASSPLDPTTDTQYFGPGTRLTVL.

Measured by frequency, this clonotype is medium-sized. The rearrangement uses TRBV6-6 and TRBJ2-2; TCRdb's D gene call, TRBD1, goes unchecked for lack of DNA. This CDR3 has 13 residues. Germline CDR1 MNHNY, CDR2 SVGAGI (reference sequence). CDR3: CASRTGGTGELFF.

This clonotype shows up as medium-sized (0.01 to 0.1%) by frequency. The chain recombines TRBV5-4 with TRBJ1-1. From germline, CDR1 is SGHNT and CDR2 YYREEE (reference sequence). The CDR3 spans 12 residues. This chain's CDR3 is CAGLGPNTEAFF. Based on the CDR3 plus reference TRBV5-4 and TRBJ1-1, the full variable domain is ETGVTQSPTHLIKTRGQQVTLRCSSQSGHNTVSWYQQALGQGPQFIFQYYREEENGRGNFPPRFSGLQFPNYSSELNVNALELDDSALYLCAGLGPNTEAFFGQGTRLTVV.

By frequency, this clonotype registers medium-sized (0.01 to 0.1%). The gene calls are TRBV29-1 and TRBJ2-1; TCRdb picks TRBD1, but there is no DNA to check that call. Germline lookup yields CDR1 SQVTM and CDR2 ANQGSEA. This CDR3 contains 11 residues. CDR3: CSVEQGNEQFF.

Its frequency marks this clonotype as medium-sized. The chain is built from TRBV29-1 and TRBJ1-6; TCRdb proposes TRBD1, but this gene call is untestable without DNA. Looked up from germline, CDR1 is SQVTM and CDR2 is ANQGSEA. The length of the CDR3 is 14 residues. The CDR3 region is CSVLSGGSGSPLHF.

This clonotype is identified as medium-sized from frequency. The J gene is TRBJ2-1, the V gene TRBV11-1; the D call of TRBD1 rests on TCRdb alone, since no DNA is present to check it. CDR1 SGHAT and CDR2 FQDESV come from the germline V gene (reference sequence). The CDR3 is made up of 14 amino acids. The CDR3 reads CASSLGQGGNEQFF.

This clonotype counts as medium-sized by frequency. The chain joins TRBV29-1 to TRBJ1-2. Germline V gene sequence: CDR1 SQVTM, CDR2 ANQGSEA. There are 11 residues in the CDR3. CDR3 sequence reads: CSVITLYGYTF.

The chain joins TRBV6-5 to TRBJ2-1; TCRdb's D gene call, TRBD2, goes unchecked for lack of DNA. This CDR3 spans 12 amino acids. Germline CDR1 MNHEY, CDR2 SVGAGI. The CDR3: CASSWSGNEKFF.

By frequency, this clonotype registers medium-sized. The CDR3 loop reads CSAFSSTSGVAYEQYF. The genes are TRBV20-1 and TRBJ2-7; no DNA is available, so the TRBD2 call from TCRdb remains unchecked. The CDR3 runs to 16 residues. Per the germline V gene, CDR1 is DFQATT and CDR2 is SNEGSKA (reference sequence).